A single T cell receptor beta chain is shown here with its context. The antigen remains unidentified. The source material, RNA transcripts, was used to amplify TCR beta CDR3 regions. RT-PCR in the first round (using the HTBI primer set) targeted the TCR CDR3. TCRdb reanalysed the multiplex PCR reads using MiXCR and keeps one entry per CDR3 protein. The sample records hundreds of thousands of distinct CDR3 sequences, approximately 14% being singletons. The CDR3 is made up of 15 amino acids. Trimming cost V 8 bases and J 0 bases, with 18 bases left between them. The germline CDR1 and CDR2 sequences are DFQATT and SNEGSKA (reference sequence). This sample is drawn from a study of T cells in Graves' hyperthyroidism and ophthalmopathy. Overall study results and limits: The blood repertoire included most of the expanded thyroid clonotypes above 0.001. Before onset, ophthalmopathy was predicted by the model a median 6.5 months earlier.

This chain joins TRBV20-1 and TRBJ2-3; D possibly corresponds to TRBD2 (5 bases). This clonotype originated in a woman aged 18-29 years with Graves' hyperthyroidism. Sample: blood. CDR3 DNA: TGCAGTCAGCGAACAGCGGCCCCAAGCACAGATACGCAGTATTTT. It specifies CSQRTAAPSTDTQYF.